One and the same sample provided the 6 T cell receptor beta chains below, sequenced in a study of T cells in Graves' hyperthyroidism and ophthalmopathy. Amplified TCR beta CDR3 regions came from RNA transcripts. During a first-round RT-PCR of the TCR CDR3, the HTBI primer set was used. TCRdb recomputed calls from the multiplex PCR reads with MiXCR, one row per CDR3 protein. The sample lists roughly 420,000 distinct CDR3 sequences, roughly an eighth occurring once. Sequencing was performed on blood. The receptor set was obtained from a woman under 30 with Graves' hyperthyroidism.

V usage is TRBV15 and J usage is TRBJ2-1; 7 nucleotides align to TRBD2. Germline V CDR1 and CDR2: LNHNV, YYDKDF (reference sequence). This CDR3 contains 17 residues. Germline trimming cut 0 bases from V and 7 bases from J; bases unmatched to any gene: 12. CDR3: CATSRDEGLAVRNEQFF. The CDR3 DNA reads TGTGCCACCAGCAGAGATGAAGGCCTAGCGGTCCGGAATGAGCAGTTCTTC.

This clonotype was detected a few times. V and J are TRBV6-4 and TRBJ2-3; D is perhaps TRBD1 or TRBD2 (5 bases each). The CDR3 totals 13 residues. Germline loops: CDR1 MRHNA, CDR2 SNTAGT. V was shortened by 3 bases and J by 5 bases, with 9 bases between the two germline ends. The CDR3 loop is CASSDSGGDTQYF. The CDR3, as DNA: TGTGCCAGCAGTGATAGTGGGGGAGATACGCAGTATTTT.

This clonotype was seen ten or more times. The chain combines TRBV28 with TRBJ2-2, with D possibly being TRBD2 (5 bases). CDR3 length equals 18 residues. Between the trimmed V and J ends, which lost 5 bases and 1 base, there was a span of 20 bases. In germline, CDR1 is MDHEN, CDR2 SYDVKM. In DNA, the CDR3 is TGTGCCAGCAGTGCAACCCGGGTCACTAGATTGAACACCGGGGAGCTGTTTTTT. This translates into CASSATRVTRLNTGELFF.

The V call is TRBV19, the J call TRBJ2-2, with unresolved D. This CDR3 is built from 16 residues. Germline V CDR1 and CDR2: LNHDA, SQIVND (reference sequence). Trimming shortened V by 5 bases and J by 1 base, and 14 bases separated the two germline ends. CDR3 sequence (DNA): TGTGCCAGTAGTGGATCAGTCACATGGAACACCGGGGAGCTGTTTTTT. Amino acid sequence: CASSGSVTWNTGELFF.

V gene TRBV5-1 combines with J gene TRBJ2-1; perhaps TRBD1 as D (6 bases). CDR3 length: 16 amino acids. With 0 bases removed from V and 5 bases from J, the gap between germline ends came to 15 bases. Germline CDR1 reads SGHRS; CDR2 reads YFSETQ. CDR3 residues: CASSLEGWGRDNEQFF. DNA of the CDR3: TGCGCCAGCAGCTTGGAGGGCTGGGGGCGAGACAATGAGCAGTTCTTC.

The V and J genes are TRBV7-3 and TRBJ1-1; tentative D call: TRBD1 (6 bases). Germline assignment: CDR1 SGHTA and CDR2 FQGTGA. The CDR3 is 13 residues long. V gave up 5 bases and J gave up 10 bases, with 17 bases separating them. The CDR3 coding sequence is TGTGCCAGCAGCCTCGAAGTGACAGGTCGAGCTTTCTTT. Translation: CASSLEVTGRAFF.